The entry that follows covers one TCR beta chain sequence. Its target is unknown. The sample originates from a study of T cells in Graves' hyperthyroidism and ophthalmopathy. Study-wide results and caveats: The model anticipated ophthalmopathy a median about 7.1 months pre-onset.

The germline V and J ends were trimmed by 2 bases and 5 bases, with 6 bases remaining between them. The germline V gene has CDR1 SNHLY and CDR2 FYNNEI. The CDR3 is made up of 12 amino acids. Lactation, pregnancy, other autoimmune disease or uncontrolled infection excluded patients. Isolation of PBMCs was performed on around 10 ml fresh peripheral blood. From RNA transcripts, TCR beta CDR3 regions were amplified. The HTBI primer set drove a first-round RT-PCR of the TCR CDR3. TCRdb re-derived calls from the multiplex PCR reads in MiXCR, one entry per CDR3 protein. This table has hundreds of thousands of distinct CDR3 sequences, 15% to 20% appearing once.

This receptor was identified in a woman in her thirties with Graves' hyperthyroidism. The chain combines TRBV2 with TRBJ1-2; D not certain. Material for sequencing was blood. CDR3 region: CASSEMGYGYTF. The CDR3 nucleotides are TGTGCCAGCAGTGAAATGGGGTATGGCTACACCTTC. Full variable domain (rest looked up from reference TRBV2 and TRBJ1-2): EPEVTQTPSHQVTQMGQEVILRCVPISNHLYFYWYRQILGQKVEFLVSFYNNEISEKSEIFDDQFSVERPDGSNFTLKIRSTKLEDSAMYFCASSEMGYGYTFGSGTRLTVV.